The 5 T cell receptor beta chains below were found in one sample sequenced in a study of blood T cell repertoires in COVID-19 (dated by TCRdb to the early 2020s). Receptors were amplified or captured by the immunoSEQ multiplex PCR assay. TCRdb retrieved this table from immuneACCESS and kept in-frame rearrangements only. Not all clones are present; in checked studies, unresolved V genes account for under half, and no reason is known for the remainder. This sample gives around 220,000 clones in total; roughly 87% of them show up just once. The ten largest clones represent about 6% of the sample. Input material: PBMCs or T cells enriched from blood (not recorded which). The receptors derive from a woman younger than 45 with acute COVID-19.

The V call is TRBV10-3, the J call TRBJ2-5; TRBD1 might be the D (5 bases). The germline V gene has CDR1 ENHRY and CDR2 SYGVKD. This CDR3 has 14 residues. Trimming removed 11 bases at V and 5 bases at J, with 21 bases between. The CDR3 reads CAVRQGRFGETQYF. Written as DNA, the CDR3 is TGTGCCGTAAGGCAGGGTAGATTCGGGGAGACCCAGTACTTC.

V gene TRBV28 combines with J gene TRBJ2-7; D not certain. Trimming took 4 bases from V and 7 from J, leaving 8 bases between them. The length of the CDR3 is 11 residues. CDR1 is MDHEN and CDR2 is SYDVKM in the germline V gene. In DNA, the CDR3 is TGTGCCAGCAGTTACTTCGAGGAGCAGTACTTC. Translating gives CASSYFEEQYF.

The rearrangement uses TRBV6-6 and TRBJ1-5; a possible D gene is TRBD1 (6 bases). The V end lost 6 bases, the J end lost 7 bases, and 19 bases lay between the germline ends. CDR1 and CDR2 (germline): MNHNY, SVGAGI (reference sequence). This CDR3 is 15 amino acids long. CDR3 region: CASRHTQGWAQPQHF. CDR3 nucleotides: TGTGCCAGCAGACATACACAGGGCTGGGCCCAGCCCCAGCATTTT.

The rearrangement links TRBV2 to TRBJ1-6, with unresolved D. Trimming removed 5 bases at V and 4 bases at J, with 9 bases between. Germline loops: CDR1 SNHLY, CDR2 FYNNEI. CDR3 size: 14 residues. CDR3 coding DNA: TGTGCCAGCAGTAATACGGAGTATAATTCACCCCTCCACTTT. As protein: CASSNTEYNSPLHF.

This clone has just one count. The V and J genes are TRBV27 and TRBJ1-1; 10 bases agree with TRBD1. The CDR3 loop spans 15 amino acids. Germline V CDR1 and CDR2: MNHEY, SMNVEV (reference sequence). V gave up 7 bases and J gave up 7 bases; unmatched junction bases: 12. The CDR3 nucleotides are TGTGCCAGCAACCCTGGGACAGGGGTCTTTGATGAAGCTTTCTTT. Its translation is CASNPGTGVFDEAFF.